The 32 T cell receptor beta chains below come from one sample, sequenced in a study of blood T cell repertoires in COVID-19. The table came from immunoSEQ multiplex PCR; TCRdb's copy has only in-frame clones and leaves some out. Of 200,000 to 250,000 clones listed, approximately 86% are singletons. The specimen was PBMCs or T cells enriched from blood (not recorded which). These receptors all stem from a woman in her forties or fifties who had recovered from COVID-19.

This clone was counted at least ten times. This CDR3 is also generated by other DNA sequences in the sample. V gene TRBV19 combines with J gene TRBJ1-5, with 10 bases aligning to TRBD1. CDR1 and CDR2 (germline): LNHDA, SQIVND (reference sequence). CDR3 length: 14 residues. The V segment lost 1 base and the J segment 6 bases; nucleotides outside the gene matches: 0. This chain's CDR3 is CASSIGQGAQPQHF. Written as DNA, the CDR3 is TGTGCCAGTAGTATAGGACAGGGGGCTCAGCCCCAGCATTTT.

V is TRBV6-5 and J is TRBJ2-4; D is possibly TRBD1 (5 bases). The V gene's germline CDR1 is MNHEY and CDR2 SVGAGI. Trimming left V 1 base short and J 3 bases short, with 10 bases between. CDR3 length equals 15 residues. The CDR3 region has the DNA TGTGCCAGCAGTTACTTGCAGGGCGTCAAAAACATTCAGTACTTC. Its translation: CASSYLQGVKNIQYF.

The rearrangement joins TRBV3-1 (or the pseudogene TRBV3-2) to TRBJ1-3; TRBD1 is a possible D gene (5 bases). Germline CDR1 reads LGHDT; CDR2 reads YNNKEL (reference sequence). The CDR3 totals 15 residues. V lost 0 bases to trimming and J lost 5 bases, with 11 bases between them. The chain's CDR3 is CASSQEGGARNTIYF. Here the CDR3 DNA reads TGTGCCAGCAGCCAAGAAGGCGGGGCCAGAAACACCATATATTTT.

The chain links TRBV9 to TRBJ1-3; D might be TRBD1 (6 bases). There are 14 residues in the CDR3. CDR1 and CDR2 (germline): SGDLS, YYNGEE. Between the trimmed V and J ends, which lost 3 bases and 6 bases, there was a span of 13 bases. The CDR3 protein is CASSAEQGLNTIYF. The CDR3 nucleotides read TGTGCCAGCAGCGCGGAACAGGGTTTAAACACCATATATTTT. The whole variable domain, remainder taken from reference TRBV9 and TRBJ1-3, is DSGVTQTPKHLITATGQRVTLRCSPRSGDLSVYWYQQSLDQGLQFLIQYYNGEERAKGNILERFSAQQFPDLHSELNLSSLELGDSALYFCASSAEQGLNTIYFGEGSWLTVV.

In this sample, this clone turned up a few times. J is TRBJ1-2 and V is TRBV5-1, with TRBD1 matching 10 bases. CDR1 is SGHRS, CDR2 YFSETQ, per germline. V trimming: 4 bases; J trimming: 4 bases; junction bases outside the gene matches: 7. This CDR3 is 15 amino acids long. The CDR3 is CASSATGGNLYGYTF. CDR3 nucleotide sequence: TGCGCCAGCAGCGCGACAGGGGGCAACCTCTATGGCTACACCTTC.

The chain recombines TRBV7-9 with TRBJ2-5; 13 bases agree with TRBD2. The V gene end was trimmed by 3 bases and the J gene end by 5 bases; junction bases not matched to a gene: 9. The CDR3 length is 17 residues. The germline V gene has CDR1 SEHNR and CDR2 FQNEAQ (reference sequence). The CDR3 sequence is CASSFFRTSGSSETQYF. The DNA of the CDR3 is TGTGCCAGCAGCTTCTTCAGGACTAGCGGGAGTAGCGAGACCCAGTACTTC.

J is TRBJ2-1 and V is TRBV12-1; the table calls TRBD2, which could not be checked here. TRBV12-1 is a pseudogene locus. This CDR3 is 15 amino acids long. The CDR3 is CASSPGLAGDEEQFF. The CDR3 region has the DNA TGTGCCAGCAGCCCCGGACTAGCGGGAGACGAAGAGCAGTTCTTC.

This chain links TRBV29-1 with TRBJ1-2, with TRBD1 as a possible D gene (5 bases). Germline V CDR1 and CDR2: SQVTM, ANQGSEA. This CDR3 has 11 residues. The V end lost 6 bases, the J end lost 8 bases, and 13 bases lay between the germline ends. The CDR3 region has the DNA TGCAGCGTGTCGGGGGTGCAGGGCTACACCTTC. Its translation: CSVSGVQGYTF.

The V gene is TRBV11-2, the J gene TRBJ2-2, with D tentatively TRBD2 (6 bases). Trimming took off 5 bases at V and 1 base at J, with 17 bases between the two ends. CDR1 SGHAT and CDR2 FQNNGV come from the germline V gene. The length of the CDR3 is 17 residues. The CDR3 loop is CASSPRGSGKNTGELFF. CDR3 coding DNA: TGTGCCAGCAGCCCCCGAGGTAGCGGTAAGAACACCGGGGAGCTGTTTTTT.

The chain recombines TRBV7-2 with TRBJ2-7, with 7 bases lining up with TRBD2. CDR1 is SGHTA and CDR2 is FQGNSA in the germline V gene. This CDR3 comprises 15 residues. J lost 0 bases, V lost 5 bases, and 7 bases had no gene match. The CDR3 sequence is CASSPAGFSSYEQYF. CDR3 nucleotides: TGTGCCAGCAGCCCAGCGGGATTCAGCTCCTACGAGCAGTACTTC.

The rearrangement uses TRBV4-1 and TRBJ2-6; 13 positions agree with TRBD2. Germline assignment: CDR1 MGHRA and CDR2 YSYEKL. The J segment lost 0 bases and the V segment lost 0 bases, leaving 11 bases of the junction unmatched. The CDR3 is 22 amino acids. This chain's CDR3 is CASSQDLGLAGLTVSGANVLTF. DNA of the CDR3: TGCGCCAGCAGCCAAGATTTGGGACTAGCGGGATTAACCGTCTCTGGGGCCAACGTCCTGACTTTC.

The gene calls are TRBV28 and TRBJ2-1, with D unclear. V dropped 2 bases and J dropped 5 bases, with 7 bases sitting between them. This CDR3 region has 13 residues. CDR1 MDHEN and CDR2 SYDVKM come from the germline V gene. DNA for the CDR3: TGTGCCAGCAGTTTAGGGCAGCACAATGAGCAGTTCTTC. Protein: CASSLGQHNEQFF.

A single count supports this clone. The chain is built from TRBV12-3 or TRBV12-4 and TRBJ2-1; a possible D gene is TRBD1 (5 bases). This CDR3 contains 13 residues. With 7 bases removed from V and 10 bases from J, the gap between germline ends came to 17 bases. This chain's CDR3 is CASTLGQVKEQFF. The CDR3 DNA reads as TGTGCCAGCACCCTGGGGCAGGTTAAGGAGCAGTTCTTC.

This chain links TRBV6-4 with TRBJ2-2, with 7 nucleotides matching TRBD2. This CDR3 has 16 amino acids. Germline CDR1 is MRHNA and CDR2 is SNTAGT. The V segment lost 2 bases and the J segment 4 bases; nucleotides outside the gene matches: 7. CDR3 loop: CASSDRAGVSTGELFF. Written as DNA, the CDR3 is TGTGCCAGCAGTGACAGGGCGGGAGTGAGCACCGGGGAGCTGTTTTTT.

This chain uses TRBV10-3 with TRBJ2-5; tentative D call: TRBD2 (6 bases). The V end lost 0 bases, the J end lost 5 bases, and 16 bases lay between the germline ends. Looked up from germline, CDR1 is ENHRY and CDR2 is SYGVKD. CDR3 length: 16 residues. The CDR3 spells CAISESVGGTRETQYF. The DNA of the CDR3 is TGTGCCATCAGTGAGTCCGTTGGAGGGACGCGGGAGACCCAGTACTTC.

Turning to this clone: The germline gene is not matched at one end of the junction; a read error may be the cause. The rearrangement uses TRBV3-1 (or the pseudogene TRBV3-2) and TRBJ1-4; D is undetermined. This CDR3 has 16 residues. The germline V gene encodes CDR1 LGHDT and CDR2 YNNKEL (reference sequence). CDR3 amino acids: CASSQGSVTTNEKLFF. The CDR3 DNA reads TGTGCCAGCAGTCAAGGTAGCGTAACAACTAATGAAAAACTGTTTTTT.

The chain couples TRBV5-1 to TRBJ2-2; perhaps TRBD1 as D (5 bases). The V end lost 7 bases, the J end lost 4 bases, and 20 bases lay between the germline ends. This CDR3 contains 16 residues. Germline V gene data show CDR1 as SGHRS and CDR2 as YFSETQ. The CDR3 loop reads CASGTLGSGPTGELFF. The CDR3 coding sequence is TGCGCCAGCGGCACCTTAGGGTCAGGGCCCACCGGGGAGCTGTTTTTT.

Turning to this clone: The sample carries other DNA sequences with the same CDR3. J is TRBJ1-5 and V is TRBV5-1; D might be TRBD1 (5 bases). V was trimmed by 0 bases and J by 4 bases, leaving 8 bases between them. This CDR3 comprises 14 residues. CDR1 and CDR2 from the germline V gene are SGHRS and YFSETQ. The CDR3 DNA follows: TGCGCCAGCAGCTTGGCCGGGGGTAATCAGCCCCAGCATTTT. Translating it yields CASSLAGGNQPQHF.

The chain couples TRBV3-1 (or the pseudogene TRBV3-2) to TRBJ2-2; 9 nucleotides agree with TRBD2. From germline, CDR1 is LGHDT and CDR2 YNNKEL (reference sequence). The CDR3 spans 16 residues. V lost 3 bases and J lost 2; bases outside the gene matches: 4. The CDR3 spells CASSHAGTSNTGELFF. DNA of the CDR3: TGTGCCAGCAGCCATGCGGGGACTAGCAACACCGGGGAGCTGTTTTTT.

The chain carries TRBV10-3 and TRBJ2-6, with a tentative D call TRBD1 (6 bases). The V gene lost 2 bases and the J gene lost 2 bases, with 13 bases spanning the gap. The CDR3 covers 17 residues. Germline CDR1 is ENHRY and CDR2 is SYGVKD. The DNA for the CDR3 is TGTGCCATCAGTGAGGGACAGCTCCTAACTGGGGCCAACGTCCTGACTTTC. It codes for CAISEGQLLTGANVLTF.

The chain carries TRBV7-2 and TRBJ2-5; 7 bases fit TRBD1. J was trimmed by 0 bases and V by 5 bases; bases with no gene match: 6. Germline V gene sequence: CDR1 SGHTA, CDR2 FQGNSA. This CDR3 is built from 15 residues. The CDR3 loop reads CASSAQGEYQETQYF. In DNA form, the CDR3 reads TGTGCCAGCAGCGCTCAGGGGGAGTACCAAGAGACCCAGTACTTC.

V and J are TRBV2 and TRBJ2-7, with 11 bases matching TRBD1. Germline CDR1 reads SNHLY; CDR2 reads FYNNEI. Germline trimming cut 7 bases from V and 6 bases from J; bases unmatched to any gene: 8. The CDR3 spans 14 residues. The CDR3 spells CASTRTGGYSEQYF. The CDR3, as DNA: TGTGCCAGCACCCGGACAGGGGGCTACTCCGAGCAGTACTTC.

The J gene is TRBJ1-1, the V gene TRBV6-5, with a tentative D call TRBD1 (5 bases). This CDR3 is built from 13 residues. V was pared by 0 bases and J by 11 bases, with 13 bases between. CDR1 is MNHEY and CDR2 is SVGAGI in the germline V gene. CDR3 nucleotides: TGTGCCAGCAGTTACTCGGGGGGATCTGGGGCTTTCTTT. Protein product: CASSYSGGSGAFF.

This clone has just a few counts. J is TRBJ1-1 and V is TRBV11-2; D not resolved. Germline V CDR1 and CDR2: SGHAT, FQNNGV. This CDR3 has 13 amino acids. V was cut by 6 bases and J by 0 bases, with 8 bases left in between. The CDR3 spells CASSIQLNTEAFF. CDR3 bases: TGTGCCAGCAGTATACAGTTGAACACTGAAGCTTTCTTT.

This chain connects TRBV25-1 to TRBJ2-1; weak D call: TRBD1 (6 bases). This CDR3 contains 15 residues. V was pared by 1 base and J by 4 bases, with 11 bases between. Germline CDR1 and CDR2: MGHDK and SYGVNS. The CDR3 sequence: CASSEFGGYYNEQFF. The CDR3 DNA reads TGTGCCAGCAGTGAATTTGGGGGCTATTACAATGAGCAGTTCTTC.

The chain combines TRBV18 with TRBJ2-7; D gene unclear. V was shortened by 1 base and J by 3 bases, with 10 bases between the two germline ends. Germline CDR1 is KGHSH and CDR2 is LQKENI. The CDR3 extends over 14 amino acids. CDR3 sequence: CASSPQSSDYEQYF. CDR3 nucleotides: TGTGCCAGCTCACCACAATCCAGTGACTACGAGCAGTACTTC.

The count of this clone is one. The chain carries TRBV7-6 and TRBJ2-3; D perhaps matches TRBD1 (5 bases). Germline V gene lookup returns CDR1 SGHVS and CDR2 FNYEAQ. The CDR3 has 15 amino acids. Trimming left V 1 base short and J 4 bases short, with 12 bases between. The CDR3 here is CASSLVSTVSDTQYF. The CDR3 coding sequence is TGTGCCAGCAGCTTAGTTTCGACAGTTTCAGATACGCAGTATTTT.

The CDR3 reads CASSLEARLAGFAKNIQYF. CDR3 nucleotides: TGTGCCAGCAGCTTAGAAGCCCGGCTCGCGGGATTTGCCAAAAACATTCAGTACTTC. The chain employs TRBV7-2 and TRBJ2-4; perhaps TRBD2 as D (6 bases). Deletions cut 1 base from V and 1 base from J, with 20 bases between. This CDR3 has 19 amino acids. Germline CDR1 reads SGHTA; CDR2 reads FQGNSA.

This chain uses TRBV7-8 with TRBJ2-3; D might be TRBD2 (5 bases). Germline V gives CDR1 SGHVS, CDR2 FQNEAQ. The CDR3 runs to 17 residues. The V and J ends lost 4 bases and 2 bases respectively, with 19 bases between them. CDR3 bases: TGTGCCAGCAGCTCTTACCCATCAGCGGACCACACAGATACGCAGTATTTT. Residues: CASSSYPSADHTDTQYF.

The DNA of the CDR3 is TGTGCCAGCAGCTTAGCTGAAGCTGCCTACAATGAGCAGTTCTTC. Translation gives CASSLAEAAYNEQFF. The chain couples TRBV11-3 to TRBJ2-1; no clear D. The CDR3 spans 15 residues. The germline V and J ends were trimmed by 1 base and 2 bases, with 9 bases remaining between them. Germline values: CDR1 SGHNT, CDR2 YENEEA.

This clone was recorded only once. The chain links TRBV5-5 to TRBJ2-2, with D maybe TRBD1 (6 bases). The CDR3 contains 15 residues. V lost 4 bases to trimming and J lost 2 bases, with 12 bases between them. The germline CDR1 and CDR2 sequences are SGHKS and YYEKEE (reference sequence). CDR3 amino acids: CASSEGGLNTGELFF. DNA of the CDR3: TGTGCCAGCAGCGAAGGGGGTTTAAACACCGGGGAGCTGTTTTTT. The full variable domain, with the rest looked up from reference TRBV5-5 and TRBJ2-2, is DAGVTQSPTHLIKTRGQQVTLRCSPISGHKSVSWYQQVLGQGPQFIFQYYEKEERGRGNFPDRFSARQFPNYSSELNVNALLLGDSALYLCASSEGGLNTGELFFGEGSRLTVL.

This chain links TRBV3-1 (or the pseudogene TRBV3-2) with TRBJ1-3, with D tentatively TRBD1 (6 bases). The CDR3 is 12 amino acids. Per germline, CDR1 LGHDT and CDR2 YNNKEL (reference sequence). Trimming cost V 4 bases and J 5 bases, with 6 bases left between them. The CDR3: CASSRDRNTIYF. CDR3 in DNA: TGTGCCAGCAGCCGGGACAGAAACACCATATATTTT.